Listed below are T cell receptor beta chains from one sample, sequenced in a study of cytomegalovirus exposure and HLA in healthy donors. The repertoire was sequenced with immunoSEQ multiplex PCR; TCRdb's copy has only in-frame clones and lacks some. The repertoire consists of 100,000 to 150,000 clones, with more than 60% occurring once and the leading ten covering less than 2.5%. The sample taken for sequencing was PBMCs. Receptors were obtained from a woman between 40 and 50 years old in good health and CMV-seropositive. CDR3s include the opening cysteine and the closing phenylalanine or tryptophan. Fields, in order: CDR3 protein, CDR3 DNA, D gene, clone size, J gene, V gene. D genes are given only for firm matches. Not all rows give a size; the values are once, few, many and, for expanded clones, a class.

CDR3: CASSPTGTGGVGEKLFF; DNA: TGTGCCAGCTCACCCACCGGGACAGGGGGCGTTGGTGAAAAACTGTTTTTT; D: TRBD1; size: NA; J: TRBJ1-4; V: TRBV18
CDR3: CASSYSGREAFF; DNA: TGTGCCAGCAGTTACTCGGGCAGGGAAGCTTTCTTT; D: NA; size: NA; J: TRBJ1-1; V: TRBV6-6
CDR3: CASSDPTSGGNEQFF; DNA: TGTGCCAGCAGTGACCCGACTAGCGGGGGCAATGAGCAGTTCTTC; D: TRBD2; size: NA; J: TRBJ2-1; V: TRBV2
CDR3: CAISPTGKSTDTQYF; DNA: TGTGCCATCAGTCCTACAGGGAAGTCCACAGATACGCAGTATTTT; D: NA; size: NA; J: TRBJ2-3; V: TRBV10-3
CDR3: CASQVSGDRTDTQYF; DNA: TGCGCCAGCCAAGTAAGCGGAGATCGCACAGATACGCAGTATTTT; D: NA; size: once; J: TRBJ2-3; V: TRBV5-1
CDR3: CASSERGSTEAFF; DNA: TGTGCCAGCAGTGAAAGGGGTTCCACTGAAGCTTTCTTT; D: NA; size: NA; J: TRBJ1-1; V: TRBV6-1
CDR3: CASSLEGGGAYNEQFF; DNA: TGCGCCAGCAGCTTGGAGGGCGGGGGGGCCTACAATGAGCAGTTCTTC; D: TRBD2; size: NA; J: TRBJ2-1; V: TRBV5-1
CDR3: CASSSWTGPYEQYF; DNA: TGTGCCAGCAGCAGCTGGACAGGCCCCTACGAGCAGTACTTC; D: TRBD1; size: NA; J: TRBJ2-7; V: TRBV6-1
CDR3: CASSLEPEDTQYF; DNA: TGTGCCAGCAGCTTAGAGCCTGAAGATACGCAGTATTTT; D: NA; size: NA; J: TRBJ2-3; V: TRBV7-2
CDR3: CASSLEWGSSTDTQYF; DNA: TGTGCCAGCAGCTTAGAGTGGGGCTCTAGCACAGATACGCAGTATTTT; D: NA; size: NA; J: TRBJ2-3; V: TRBV7-2
CDR3: CASSLRLSEQYF; DNA: TGTGCCAGCAGCTTACGACTCTCCGAGCAGTACTTC; D: NA; size: NA; J: TRBJ2-7; V: TRBV7-2
CDR3: CASSLGPTSGRAREQYF; DNA: TGTGCCAGCAGCTTGGGGCCAACTAGCGGGAGGGCCCGGGAGCAGTACTTC; D: TRBD2; size: NA; J: TRBJ2-7; V: TRBV5-6
CDR3: CASSTQVTLNTEAFF; DNA: TGTGCCAGTAGTACCCAGGTGACCCTGAACACTGAAGCTTTCTTT; D: NA; size: NA; J: TRBJ1-1; V: TRBV19
CDR3: CAWSVQAEAFF; DNA: TGTGCCTGGAGTGTACAGGCTGAAGCTTTCTTT; D: NA; size: NA; J: TRBJ1-1; V: TRBV30